Following are 26 T cell receptor beta chains from one sample sequenced in a study of tumor-infiltrating lymphocytes in primary liver carcinoma. Joint extraction of RNA and DNA used roughly 17-32 mg of bulk tissue that was unsorted. The template, about 540 ng total RNA, yielded TCR beta cDNA made with a constant-region primer. The TCR beta library was amplified through three nested multiplex PCR rounds in a modified ARM-PCR procedure. Forward primers for TRBV1-TRBV30 and a C-beta reverse primer served the first two PCR rounds, at about 11 cycles each. TCRdb itself ran the multiplex PCR reads through MiXCR, one entry per CDR3 protein. The table has 150,000 to 200,000 distinct CDR3 sequences, just under 85% seen once. The sequenced sample consisted of tumor tissue from primary liver carcinoma. The receptors were gathered from a man aged 40-49 years with primary liver carcinoma and hepatitis B virus infection.

The rearrangement joins TRBV5-6 to TRBJ2-6; D is ambiguous. Looked up from germline, CDR1 is SGHDT and CDR2 is YYEEEE. CDR3 length: 13 amino acids. V shed 2 bases and J shed 18 bases, with 18 bases lying between them. The CDR3 bases are TGTGCCAGCAGCTTACCACGGGCCAACATCCCGACTTTC. Translated, it gives CASSLPRANIPTF. Looking up the rest from reference TRBV5-6 and TRBJ2-6 gives the full variable domain: DAGVTQSPTHLIKTRGQQVTLRCSPKSGHDTVSWYQQALGQGPQFIFQYYEEEERQRGNFPDRFSGHQFPNYSSELNVNALLLGDSALYLCASSLPRANIPTFGAGSRLTVL.

Of note for this clonotype: The junction departs from germline at one end; a sequencing error may be responsible. The V gene is TRBV6-6, the J gene TRBJ2-2, with a tentative D call TRBD1 (6 bases). CDR3 size: 15 residues. Germline assignment: CDR1 MNHNY and CDR2 SVGAGI (reference sequence). The CDR3 reads CANSSLTGVSGELFF. CDR3 in DNA: TGTGCCAACAGTTCCCTGACAGGAGTTTCCGGGGAGCTGTTTTTT.

Notes on this clonotype: This may stem from a read error, because a much larger clone lies one nucleotide away. This chain connects TRBV30 to TRBJ1-2; no firm D call. This CDR3 spans 12 amino acids. Germline loops: CDR1 GTSNPN, CDR2 SVGIG (reference sequence). The ends were cut back, 3 bases at V and 3 bases at J, with 8 bases in the middle. CDR3 protein: CAWRVSHYGYTF. In DNA, the CDR3 is TGTGCCTGGAGGGTCAGTCACTATGGCTACACCTTC.

The chain is built from TRBV6-5 and TRBJ1-1; D is unclear. This CDR3 spans 13 amino acids. Germline CDR1 MNHEY, CDR2 SVGAGI. CDR3 region: CANSMTPNTEAFF. The CDR3, as DNA: TGTGCTAACAGTATGACACCGAACACTGAAGCTTTCTTT.

Comments on this clonotype: This may be a read error: a much more frequent sequence differs by one nucleotide. The V and J genes are TRBV7-9 and TRBJ2-7; D assignment may be TRBD1 or TRBD2 (5 bases each). Germline-derived CDR1 and CDR2 are SEHNR and FQNEAQ (reference sequence). CDR3 size: 14 residues. CDR3 residues: CASSFGGSSYELYF. The CDR3 DNA follows: TGTGCCAGCAGCTTTGGGGGTAGCTCCTACGAGCTGTACTTC.

This sequence joins TRBV11-2 and TRBJ2-1, with 7 bases aligning to TRBD2. From germline, CDR1 is SGHAT and CDR2 FQNNGV. The length of the CDR3 is 15 residues. The CDR3 region is CGNSFSGPLDNEQFF. Here the CDR3 DNA reads TGTGGCAACAGCTTTAGCGGGCCACTTGACAATGAGCAGTTCTTC.

The V and J genes are TRBV5-1 and TRBJ1-6; 7 bases match TRBD1. Germline-derived CDR1 and CDR2 are SGHRS and YFSETQ. The CDR3 consists of 16 residues. J lost 17 bases, V lost 4 bases, and 21 bases had no gene match. The CDR3 nucleotides are TGCGCCAGCAGCGACAGCCTGACAGGGCATAATTCATCCATCCACTTT. Translated: CASSDSLTGHNSSIHF.

On this clonotype itself: A junction boundary mismatches the germline segment, possibly from a read error. This chain joins TRBV5-4 and TRBJ2-3; possible D gene TRBD2, 6 bases. There are 14 residues in the CDR3. Germline CDR1 is SGHNT and CDR2 is YYREEE (reference sequence). DNA of the CDR3: TGTGCCAGCTGGGCGGACTATAGCACAGATACGCACTATTTT. Its translation is CASWADYSTDTHYF.

In the case of this clonotype: A junction end diverges from the germline sequence, so it may reflect a read error. DNA of the CDR3: TGTGCCAGCAGCGTCCCACTAGCGAGAGTCAATAAGCAGTTCTTC. This gives the protein CASSVPLARVNKQFF. The rearrangement uses TRBV9 and TRBJ2-1; 7 bases align to TRBD2. The germline CDR1 and CDR2 sequences are SGDLS and YYNGEE. The CDR3 is 15 amino acids.

Remarks on this clonotype: The germline gene is not matched at one end of the junction; a read error may be the cause. The genes are TRBV29-1 and TRBJ2-2; 8 nucleotides align to TRBD1. CDR1 and CDR2 from the germline V gene are SQVTM and ANQGSEA. This CDR3 has 14 residues. Written as DNA, the CDR3 is TGCAGCGCCCAAGGACAGGGTTACACCGAGGAGCTGTTTTTT. It yields the protein CSAQGQGYTEELFF.

Details on this clonotype: A much larger clone is a single base away; this may be a read error. The chain is built from TRBV5-4 and TRBJ2-1; 11 nucleotides align to TRBD2. CDR3 size: 13 residues. The V gene's germline CDR1 is SGHNT and CDR2 YYREEE (reference sequence). Losses at the gene ends were 4 bases for V and 9 bases for J; bases not matched to a gene: 3. CDR3 nucleotide sequence: TGTGCCAGCAGCGAGGGACTAGCGGTTGAGCAGTTCTTC. Translated: CASSEGLAVEQFF.

V and J are TRBV6-1 and TRBJ2-7; the D is unclear. The CDR3 extends over 13 amino acids. Germline V lookup: CDR1 MNHNS, CDR2 SASEGT. This CDR3 is CDSSVTGLYEQYF. The CDR3 DNA is TGTGATAGCAGTGTTACCGGGCTCTACGAGCAGTACTTC.

With regard to this clonotype: One end of the junction fails to match germline, which may point to a read error. The V gene is TRBV7-8, the J gene TRBJ1-2, with D possibly being TRBD1 (6 bases). This CDR3 is 16 amino acids long. The V gene's germline CDR1 is SGHVS and CDR2 FQNEAQ. The DNA of the CDR3 is TGTGCCAGCAGCTTAGCGGGCCCACAGGGAGGCTATGGCTATACCTTC. It codes for CASSLAGPQGGYGYTF.

The rearrangement joins TRBV10-3 to TRBJ2-7, with 8 bases lining up with TRBD2. The CDR3 totals 14 residues. CDR1 and CDR2 (germline): ENHRY, SYGVKD. V was pared by 6 bases and J by 2 bases, with 6 bases of the junction left unmatched. Here the CDR3 DNA reads TGTGCCATCAGAAGACATAGCGGGGCCTACGAGCAGTACTTC. It specifies CAIRRHSGAYEQYF.

As regards this clonotype: In this CDR3 the conserved last residue, phenylalanine or tryptophan, is missing, so a read error is likely. V gene TRBV20-1 combines with J gene TRBJ2-5; tentatively, D is TRBD2 (5 bases). Per the germline V gene, CDR1 is DFQATT and CDR2 is SNEGSKA (reference sequence). There are 12 residues in the CDR3. Deletions cut 1 base from V and 4 bases from J, with 7 bases between. The CDR3 reads CSARVSGETQYL. In DNA form, the CDR3 reads TGCAGTGCTAGAGTAAGCGGAGAGACCCAGTACTTA.

On this clonotype itself: A much larger clone is a single base away; this may be a read error. The J gene is TRBJ1-6, the V gene TRBV10-3; a possible D gene is TRBD1 (6 bases). CDR1 and CDR2 from the germline V gene are ENHRY and SYGVKD. The CDR3 loop spans 15 amino acids. The chain's CDR3 is CVISEDRSISSPLHF. The DNA of the CDR3 is TGTGTCATCAGTGAAGACAGGTCTATAAGTTCACCCCTCCACTTT.

As regards this clonotype: It may be a read error: a sequence one base away is much more abundant. The conserved final phenylalanine or tryptophan is absent from the CDR3, which likely points to a read error. The rearrangement links TRBV14 to TRBJ2-3, with D possibly TRBD1 on 5 matching bases. Germline-derived CDR1 and CDR2 are SGHDN and FVKESK. The CDR3 runs to 12 residues. Trimming left V 5 bases short and J 5 bases short, with 8 bases between. Here the CDR3 reads CASSAQGDTQYY. The CDR3 DNA is TGTGCCAGCAGCGCCCAGGGAGATACGCAGTATTAT.

This rearrangement joins TRBV4-3 to TRBJ2-7; tentative D call: TRBD1 (5 bases). The V end lost 2 bases, the J end lost 2 bases, and 10 bases lay between the germline ends. CDR3 length equals 14 residues. The V gene's germline CDR1 is LGHNA and CDR2 YSLEER. CDR3 residues: CASSQYRTPYEQYF. DNA of the CDR3: TGCGCCAGCAGCCAATATCGGACACCCTACGAGCAGTACTTC.

This clonotype was seen a few times. The gene calls are TRBV14 and TRBJ2-2, with D possibly matching TRBD1 (5 bases). The CDR3 contains 14 residues. Germline V gene lookup returns CDR1 SGHDN and CDR2 FVKESK. The chain's CDR3 is CVSSLTANTGELFF. As DNA, the CDR3 is TGTGTCAGTAGCTTGACAGCGAACACCGGGGAGCTGTTTTTT. Together with reference TRBV14 and TRBJ2-2, the CDR3 gives the full variable domain: EAGVTQFPSHSVIEKGQTVTLRCDPISGHDNLYWYRRVMGKEIKFLLHFVKESKQDESGMPNNRFLAERTGGTYSTLKVQPAELEDSGVYFCVSSLTANTGELFFGEGSRLTVL.

This clonotype was seen more than once but under ten times. The missing conserved phenylalanine or tryptophan at the end of this CDR3 makes a read error likely. No DNA is shown, since the ends of the CDR3 on it are uncertain; the CDR3 is the one TCRdb lists. The rearrangement uses TRBV29-1 and TRBJ2-5; the D segment call TRBD2 is taken from the table without a DNA check. Germline CDR1 is SQVTM and CDR2 is ANQGSEA. The CDR3 totals 15 residues, both ends included. CDR3 sequence reads: CIVESAAGRSETQYL.

This clonotype was observed once. Compared with germline, one end of the junction differs, possibly owing to a read error. The V gene is TRBV5-4, the J gene TRBJ2-3, with 9 bases aligning to TRBD2. This CDR3 region has 14 residues. CDR1 SGHNT and CDR2 YYREEE come from the germline V gene (reference sequence). The CDR3 here is CASSLAGVGDTHYF. In DNA form, the CDR3 reads TGTGCTAGCAGCTTAGCGGGAGTCGGAGATACGCATTATTTT.

Comment on this clonotype: One junction end does not reproduce the germline sequence, and a read error may be involved. The V and J genes are TRBV4-2 and TRBJ2-7, with D hard to call. Germline V gene data show CDR1 as LGHNA and CDR2 as YNFKEQ. This CDR3 has 14 amino acids. DNA for the CDR3: TGTGCCAGGGGCCAAGAAGCAGGATCCTACGAACAGTACTTC. Its translation is CARGQEAGSYEQYF.

The chain uses TRBV11-2 and TRBJ2-7, with D tentatively TRBD1 (5 bases). The germline CDR1 and CDR2 sequences are SGHAT and FQNNGV. This CDR3 is built from 13 residues. Trimming shortened V by 6 bases and J by 4 bases, and 13 bases separated the two germline ends. Written as DNA, the CDR3 is TGTGCCAGCAGTCCTCGACAGCCATACGAGCAGTACTTC. It codes for CASSPRQPYEQYF.

Regarding this clonotype: Sequence at one end of the junction differs from germline and may be a read error. The chain couples TRBV5-1 to TRBJ2-3, with TRBD2 identical over 10 bases. Germline lookup yields CDR1 SGHRS and CDR2 YFSETQ. The CDR3 is 19 residues long. In nucleotides, the CDR3 is TGCGCCAGCAGCCCCCCTAGCGGGAGTCCACCCATTAACACAGAAACGCAGTATTTT. It yields the protein CASSPPSGSPPINTETQYF.

This clonotype has only a few counts. A much larger clone lies one base from this, so it may be a read error. This chain joins TRBV6-5 and TRBJ1-1; D is uncertain. Germline lookup yields CDR1 MNHEY and CDR2 SVGAGI. V shed 2 bases and J shed 5 bases, with 6 bases lying between them. The CDR3 length is 12 residues. The CDR3 DNA follows: TGTGCCAGCAGTTACAGGCGAACTGAAGCTTTCTTT. Protein product: CASSYRRTEAFF.

This clonotype was found once. The junction departs from the called germline gene at one end, perhaps through a read error. The chain joins TRBV7-9 to TRBJ2-6; possible D gene TRBD1, 6 bases. CDR1 SEHNR and CDR2 FQNEAQ come from the germline V gene (reference sequence). The CDR3 sequence is 17 residues long. The CDR3 DNA sequence: TGTGCCAGCAGCCCCGACAGGTTAAGCTCTGTTGCCAACGTCCTGACATTC. Translation gives CASSPDRLSSVANVLTF.